The following is a TCR beta chain sequence with its context. Its antigen is unknown. This CDR3 region has 17 residues. The trim removed 0 bases at V and 0 bases at J, leaving 4 bases unmatched. The germline CDR1 and CDR2 sequences are SGHRS and YFSETQ. The table came from immunoSEQ multiplex PCR; TCRdb's copy has only in-frame clones and leaves some out. Here the sample spans tens of thousands of clones, 85% to 90% being singletons. This sample was taken from a study of PD-L1 blockade in urothelial cancer. Study in general: Patients' prior chemotherapy regimens numbered 0 to 3. T cells were recovered from blood samples at a median of around 140,000.

Overall study findings and caveats: Tumor-associated clones in the blood of durable-benefit patients grew more at 3 weeks.

The source of this sequence is a man in his fifties or sixties with urothelial cancer. The V and J genes are TRBV5-1 and TRBJ1-4; 8 bases are a match to TRBD1. This specimen consisted of PBMCs, obtained around atezolizumab (anti-PD-L1) treatment. CDR3 residues: CASSLGTGRATNEKLFF. The CDR3 DNA reads as TGCGCCAGCAGCTTGGGGACAGGGCGAGCAACTAATGAAAAACTGTTTTTT.